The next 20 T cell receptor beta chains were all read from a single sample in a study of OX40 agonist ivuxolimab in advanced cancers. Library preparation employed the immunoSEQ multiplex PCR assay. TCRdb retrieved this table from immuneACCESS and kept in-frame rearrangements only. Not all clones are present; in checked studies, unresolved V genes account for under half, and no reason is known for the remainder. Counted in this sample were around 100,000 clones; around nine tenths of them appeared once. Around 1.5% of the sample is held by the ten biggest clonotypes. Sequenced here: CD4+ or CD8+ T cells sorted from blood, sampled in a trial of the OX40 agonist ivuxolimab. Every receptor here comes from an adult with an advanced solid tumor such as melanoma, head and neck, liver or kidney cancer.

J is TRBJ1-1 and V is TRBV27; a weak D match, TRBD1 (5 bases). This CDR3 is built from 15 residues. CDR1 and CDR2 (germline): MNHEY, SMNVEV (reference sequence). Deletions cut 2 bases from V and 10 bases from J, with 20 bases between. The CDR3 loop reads CASSLLAGNVSGAFF. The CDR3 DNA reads TGTGCCAGCAGTTTACTGGCAGGGAACGTTTCTGGAGCTTTCTTT.

CDR3 in amino acids: CASSGQAKGGQFF. The CDR3 DNA reads TGTGCCAGCAGTGGACAGGCAAAAGGGGGGCAGTTCTTC. The V gene is TRBV7-2, the J gene TRBJ2-1, with 7 nucleotides matching TRBD1. The V gene's germline CDR1 is SGHTA and CDR2 FQGNSA. V trimming: 6 bases; J trimming: 12 bases; junction bases outside the gene matches: 11. This CDR3 has 13 amino acids.

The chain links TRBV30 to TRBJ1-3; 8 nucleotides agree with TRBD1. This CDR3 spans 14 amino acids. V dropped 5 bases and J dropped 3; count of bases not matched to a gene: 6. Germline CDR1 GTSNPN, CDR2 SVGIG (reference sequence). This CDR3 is CAWGQGASGNTIYF. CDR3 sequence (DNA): TGTGCCTGGGGGCAGGGGGCGAGTGGAAACACCATATATTTT.

The CDR3 DNA is TGTGCCAGCTCACCGACGCGAGGGGGGATTAACGAGCAGTACTTC. Encoded protein: CASSPTRGGINEQYF. This chain connects TRBV18 to TRBJ2-7; D possibly matches TRBD1 or TRBD2 (6 bases each). Trimming shortened V by 3 bases and J by 5 bases, and 17 bases separated the two germline ends. The germline V gene has CDR1 KGHSH and CDR2 LQKENI. This CDR3 spans 15 amino acids.

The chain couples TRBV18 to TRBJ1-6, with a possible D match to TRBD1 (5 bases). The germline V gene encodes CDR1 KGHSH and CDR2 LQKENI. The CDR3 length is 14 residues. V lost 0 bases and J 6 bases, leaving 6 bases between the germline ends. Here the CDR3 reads CASSPPGGNSPLHF. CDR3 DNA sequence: TGTGCCAGCTCACCACCGGGGGGTAATTCACCCCTCCACTTT.

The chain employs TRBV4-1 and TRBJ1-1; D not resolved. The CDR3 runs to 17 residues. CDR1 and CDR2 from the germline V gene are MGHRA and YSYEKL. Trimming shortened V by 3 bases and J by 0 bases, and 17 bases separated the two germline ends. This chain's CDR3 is CASSQGSWFQVNTEAFF. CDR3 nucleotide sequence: TGCGCCAGCAGCCAGGGGTCGTGGTTTCAGGTGAACACTGAAGCTTTCTTT.

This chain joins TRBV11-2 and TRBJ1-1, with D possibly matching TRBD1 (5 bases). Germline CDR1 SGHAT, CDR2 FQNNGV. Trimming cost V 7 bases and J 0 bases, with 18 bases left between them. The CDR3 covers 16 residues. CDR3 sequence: CASTPSRGNMNTEAFF. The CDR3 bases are TGTGCCAGCACCCCTAGTCGGGGCAACATGAACACTGAAGCTTTCTTT. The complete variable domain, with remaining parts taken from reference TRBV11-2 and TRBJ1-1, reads EAGVAQSPRYKIIEKRQSVAFWCNPISGHATLYWYQQILGQGPKLLIQFQNNGVVDDSQLPKDRFSAERLKGVDSTLKIQPAKLEDSAVYLCASTPSRGNMNTEAFFGQGTRLTVV.

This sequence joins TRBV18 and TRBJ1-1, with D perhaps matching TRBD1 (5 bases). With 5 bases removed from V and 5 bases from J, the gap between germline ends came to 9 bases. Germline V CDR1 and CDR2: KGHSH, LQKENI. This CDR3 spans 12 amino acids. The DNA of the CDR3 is TGTGCCAGCTCAGCCCAGGGAACTGAAGCTTTCTTT. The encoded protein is CASSAQGTEAFF.

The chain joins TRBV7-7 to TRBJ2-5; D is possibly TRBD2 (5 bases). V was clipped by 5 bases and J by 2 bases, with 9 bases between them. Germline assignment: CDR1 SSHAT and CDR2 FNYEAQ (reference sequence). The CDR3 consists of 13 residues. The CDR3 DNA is TGTGCCAGCAGCCCTCAGCGGCAAGAGACCCAGTACTTC. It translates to CASSPQRQETQYF.

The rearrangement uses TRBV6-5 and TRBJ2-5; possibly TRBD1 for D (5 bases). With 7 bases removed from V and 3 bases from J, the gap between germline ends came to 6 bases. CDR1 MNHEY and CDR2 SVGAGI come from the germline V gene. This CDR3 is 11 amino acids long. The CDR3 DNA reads TGTGCCAGCAAACAGGAAGAGACCCAGTACTTC. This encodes CASKQEETQYF.

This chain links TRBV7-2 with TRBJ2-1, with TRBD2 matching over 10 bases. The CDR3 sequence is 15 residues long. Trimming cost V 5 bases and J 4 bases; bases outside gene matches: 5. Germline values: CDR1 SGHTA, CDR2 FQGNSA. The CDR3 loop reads CASSLRTSGYNEQFF. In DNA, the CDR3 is TGTGCCAGCAGCCTACGGACTAGCGGATACAATGAGCAGTTCTTC.

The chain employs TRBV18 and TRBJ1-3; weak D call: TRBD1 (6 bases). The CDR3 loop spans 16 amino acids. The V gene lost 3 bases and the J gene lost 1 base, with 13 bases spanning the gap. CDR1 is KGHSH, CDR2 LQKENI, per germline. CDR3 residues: CASSPVLGGSGNTIYF. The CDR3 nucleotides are TGTGCCAGCTCACCCGTCCTAGGGGGGTCTGGAAACACCATATATTTT.

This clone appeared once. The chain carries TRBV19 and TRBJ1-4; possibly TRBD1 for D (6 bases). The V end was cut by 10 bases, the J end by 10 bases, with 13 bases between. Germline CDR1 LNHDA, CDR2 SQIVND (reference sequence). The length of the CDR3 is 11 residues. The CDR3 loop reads CATEGGGKLFF. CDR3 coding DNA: TGTGCCACCGAAGGAGGGGGAAAACTGTTTTTT.

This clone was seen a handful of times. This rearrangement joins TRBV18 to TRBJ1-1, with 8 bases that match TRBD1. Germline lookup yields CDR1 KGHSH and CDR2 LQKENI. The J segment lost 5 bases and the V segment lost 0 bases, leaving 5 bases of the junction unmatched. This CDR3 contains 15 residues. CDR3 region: CASSPPVQGETEAFF. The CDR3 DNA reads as TGTGCCAGCTCACCACCGGTACAGGGGGAGACTGAAGCTTTCTTT. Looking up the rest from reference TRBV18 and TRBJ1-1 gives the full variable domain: NAGVMQNPRHLVRRRGQEARLRCSPMKGHSHVYWYRQLPEEGLKFMVYLQKENIIDESGMPKERFSAEFPKEGPSILRIQQVVRGDSAAYFCASSPPVQGETEAFFGQGTRLTVV.

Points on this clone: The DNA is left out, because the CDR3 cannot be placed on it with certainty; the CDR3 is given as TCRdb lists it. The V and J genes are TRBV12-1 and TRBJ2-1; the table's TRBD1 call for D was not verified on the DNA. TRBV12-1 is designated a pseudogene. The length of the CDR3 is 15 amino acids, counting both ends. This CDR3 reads CASSPVGQGSNEQFF.

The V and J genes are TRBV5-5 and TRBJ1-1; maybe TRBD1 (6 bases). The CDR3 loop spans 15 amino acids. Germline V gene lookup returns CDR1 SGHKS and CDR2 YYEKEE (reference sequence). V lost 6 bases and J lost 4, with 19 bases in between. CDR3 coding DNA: TGTGCCAGCACCATTATGGGAGGGGGTTCCACTGAAGCTTTCTTT. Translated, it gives CASTIMGGGSTEAFF.

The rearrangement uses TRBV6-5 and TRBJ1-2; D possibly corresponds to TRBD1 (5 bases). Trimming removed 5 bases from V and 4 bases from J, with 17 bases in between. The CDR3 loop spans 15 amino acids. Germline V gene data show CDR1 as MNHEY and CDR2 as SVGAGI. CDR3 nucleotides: TGTGCCAGCAGTACCCCAGGCAGGGCGGTCTATGGCTACACCTTC. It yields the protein CASSTPGRAVYGYTF.

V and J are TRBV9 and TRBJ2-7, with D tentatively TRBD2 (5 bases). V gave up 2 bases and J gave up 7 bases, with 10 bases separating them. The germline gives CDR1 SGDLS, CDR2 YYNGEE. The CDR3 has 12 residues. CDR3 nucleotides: TGTGCCAGCAGCGTTGGACTGGGAGAGCAGTACTTC. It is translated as CASSVGLGEQYF.

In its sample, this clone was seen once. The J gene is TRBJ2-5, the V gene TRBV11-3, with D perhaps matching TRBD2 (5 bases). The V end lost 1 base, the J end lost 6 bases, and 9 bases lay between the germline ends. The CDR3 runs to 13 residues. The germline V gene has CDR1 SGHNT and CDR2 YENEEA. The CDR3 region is CASSLAGMKTQYF. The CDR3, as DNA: TGTGCCAGCAGCTTAGCCGGGATGAAGACCCAGTACTTC. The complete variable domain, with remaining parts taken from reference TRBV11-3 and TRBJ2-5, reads EAGVVQSPRYKIIEKKQPVAFWCNPISGHNTLYWYLQNLGQGPELLIRYENEEAVDDSQLPKDRFSAERLKGVDSTLKIQPAELGDSAVYLCASSLAGMKTQYFGPGTRLLVL.

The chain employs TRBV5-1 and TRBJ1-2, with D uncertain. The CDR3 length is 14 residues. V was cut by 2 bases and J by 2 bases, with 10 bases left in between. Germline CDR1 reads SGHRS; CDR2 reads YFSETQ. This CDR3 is CASSLWEKNYGYTF. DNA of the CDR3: TGCGCCAGCAGCTTATGGGAAAAAAACTATGGCTACACCTTC.